Listed here is a single T cell receptor beta chain. This entry is derived from a study of blood T cell repertoires in COVID-19. Original data processing: Estimates of nucleated cell counts were drawn from the amplification of reference gene primers. Measured with immunoSEQ multiplex PCR; TCRdb has only the in-frame clones, and not every one. V, J and clone size are those of that table, while D and trimming were read from the DNA. The sample records 120,000 or so clones, approximately 80% being singletons. V shed 6 bases and J 5 bases; nucleotides not matched to a gene: 9. In germline, CDR1 is SNHLY, CDR2 FYNNEI. This CDR3 spans 14 amino acids.

The TCR was taken from a man aged 65-85 years with acute or convalescent COVID-19. The specimen sequenced was peripheral blood. V and J are TRBV2 and TRBJ1-1, with 7 bases identical to TRBD1. The CDR3 reads CASRGDRAGTEAFF. Written as DNA, the CDR3 is TGTGCCAGCAGGGGAGACAGGGCGGGGACTGAAGCTTTCTTT.